A selection of T cell receptor beta chains follows, all from one sample in a study of shared clonotypes between healthy human individuals. The protocol was immunoSEQ multiplex PCR, while the TCRdb copy is restricted to in-frame clones and leaves out a portion. The table includes 2,500,000 or so clones, 93% detected once. Sequencing was performed on naive CD4+ T cells from PBMCs. The receptors shown here come from a man between 18 and 29 years old in good health. Some clones in this sample may be carry-over from other donors' samples. CDR3s include the opening cysteine and the closing phenylalanine or tryptophan.

CDR3,length,J,V
CASSFGPGANGELFF,15,TRBJ2-2,TRBV28
CASSFPGSPGYTF,13,TRBJ1-2,TRBV28
CASRDPASGYTF,12,TRBJ1-2,TRBV5-1
CASSPGLSSYNEQFF,15,TRBJ2-1,TRBV28
CARRTSGRTGPRDEQFF,17,TRBJ2-1,TRBV10-1
CASSQGTSRPQETQYF,16,TRBJ2-5,TRBV4-3
CASSLGTGLYEQYF,14,TRBJ2-7,TRBV7-9
CASSLEGRPSTDTQYF,16,TRBJ2-3,TRBV5-1
CASSFQGRDTEAFF,14,TRBJ1-1,TRBV19
CASSRTGSSNEKLFF,15,TRBJ1-4,TRBV2
CASSISGSSYNEQFF,15,TRBJ2-1,TRBV5-1
CSVSPLWRGAYNEQFF,16,TRBJ2-1,TRBV29-1
CASRALAGGPNEQYF,15,TRBJ2-7,TRBV2
CASSGGPGQPTDTQYF,16,TRBJ2-3,TRBV6-1
CASSQDGTGRSEQYF,15,TRBJ2-7,TRBV4-3
CASSSRGGLAEETQYF,16,TRBJ2-5,TRBV5-6
CASSPPGQGNQPQHF,15,TRBJ1-5,TRBV18
CASSMRTGFPYEQYF,15,TRBJ2-7,TRBV11-1
CASNRAGANVLTF,13,TRBJ2-6,TRBV9
CASKTPQGYYGYTF,14,TRBJ1-2,TRBV28
CASSGGTTWQETQYF,15,TRBJ2-5,TRBV9
CASRSRDRVNQPQHF,15,TRBJ1-5,TRBV28
CAWSLLAGGTDTQYF,15,TRBJ2-3,TRBV30
CASSQSGTRPSSGNTIYF,18,TRBJ1-3,TRBV18
CASSFGQASTDTQYF,15,TRBJ2-3,TRBV5-1
CASSLLGTVEQYF,13,TRBJ2-7,TRBV7-3
CACQDRASSYEQYF,14,TRBJ2-7,TRBV28
CASSGGTGANEKLFF,15,TRBJ1-4,TRBV5-1
CASSLVPTGGSSPLHF,16,TRBJ1-6,TRBV5-1
CASSSTGRGETQYF,14,TRBJ2-5,TRBV7-3
CAISRQVSSTEAFF,14,TRBJ1-1,TRBV10-3
CSVTTGGEQYF,11,TRBJ2-7,TRBV29-1
CASSPEIGGAFF,12,TRBJ1-1,TRBV7-9
CASSLIRGNEQFF,13,TRBJ2-1,TRBV7-3
CASSPGRDTDTQYF,14,TRBJ2-3,TRBV18
CASSPWTSGQETQYF,15,TRBJ2-5,TRBV14
CASSERGAASGRTDTQYF,18,TRBJ2-3,TRBV6-1
CASRGDRGNNEQFF,14,TRBJ2-1,TRBV6-1
CASSLRARIDNTGELFF,17,TRBJ2-2,TRBV27
CAISESIADTEAFF,14,TRBJ1-1,TRBV10-3
CASSLYSRRRGETQYF,16,TRBJ2-5,TRBV28
CASSLWGGVVGANTEAFF,18,TRBJ1-1,TRBV7-9
CASRLAGLGGAREKLFF,17,TRBJ1-4,TRBV28
CASSVTIGGSYNEQFF,16,TRBJ2-1,TRBV6-1
CASSVGLTSSYEQYF,15,TRBJ2-7,TRBV9
CASSPLEAYGYTF,13,TRBJ1-2,TRBV18
CAISGQGAEEKLFF,14,TRBJ1-4,TRBV10-3
CASSAGPGIPYNEQFF,16,TRBJ2-1,TRBV10-1
CASSPITGNANYGYTF,16,TRBJ1-2,TRBV18
CASSLEGAYEQYF,13,TRBJ2-7,TRBV7-2
CASSDITGQPQHF,13,TRBJ1-5,TRBV6-6
CASSFGGDGNTEAFF,15,TRBJ1-1,TRBV28
CASSRPRPGDQETQYF,16,TRBJ2-5,TRBV6-6
CASSRGGRTTYEQYF,15,TRBJ2-7,TRBV28